This T cell receptor beta chain stems from a study of Ad26.COV2.S vaccination and SARS-CoV-2 variants. Profiling relied on immunoSEQ multiplex PCR, and the TCRdb table lists in-frame clones only, not all of them. Of roughly 700,000 clones listed, about 89% are singletons. Notes on this clone: The antigen is not known.

Study findings and constraints: Analyses that measured TCR breadth and depth may have underestimated total T cell responses.

The CDR3 has 13 amino acids. With 6 bases removed from V and 10 bases from J, the gap between germline ends came to 18 bases. Treatment specified: some 20 received Ad26.COV2.S at low or high dose, single or two shots; roughly five received placebo; per-sample allocation not given. Repertoires come from day 63 after the first vaccine or placebo injection. Donation was by an adult aged 18-55 years who was in Boston. The TCR was taken from a person aged 18-65 years who received the Ad26.COV2.S COVID-19 vaccine or a placebo. This material consisted of peripheral blood, taken in a trial of Ad26.COV2.S vaccine versus placebo. The rearrangement links TRBV12-3 or TRBV12-4 to TRBJ1-2, with D perhaps matching TRBD1 (5 bases). The CDR3 protein is CASRYIPQGPYTF. The CDR3 nucleotides are TGTGCCAGCAGGTATATTCCTCAGGGCCCCTACACCTTC.